These 17 T cell receptor beta chains were sequenced from one sample in a study of cytomegalovirus exposure and HLA in healthy donors. Primers for the PCR totalled 60 Vbeta and 13 Jbeta. Method: immunoSEQ multiplex PCR; TCRdb's copy keeps in-frame clones and lacks some. The repertoire holds about 90,000 clones, with more than 55% as singletons. The specimen sequenced was PBMCs. Receptors were obtained from a woman between 25 and 40 years old in good health and CMV-seropositive.

This clone was seen only a few times. The chain employs TRBV5-1 and TRBJ2-3; D uncertain. V lost 4 bases to trimming and J lost 3 bases, with 6 bases between them. Per the germline V gene, CDR1 is SGHRS and CDR2 is YFSETQ. The CDR3 has 12 residues. CDR3 sequence: CASSLTTDTQYF. The CDR3 nucleotides are TGCGCCAGCAGCCTAACTACAGATACGCAGTATTTT.

The rearrangement uses TRBV18 and TRBJ2-3, with 10 bases lining up with TRBD2. Germline lookup yields CDR1 KGHSH and CDR2 LQKENI. The CDR3 contains 14 residues. Trimming cost V 2 bases and J 5 bases; bases outside gene matches: 1. CDR3 loop: CASSPTSGVDTQYF. Written as DNA, the CDR3 is TGTGCCAGCTCACCAACTAGCGGGGTAGATACGCAGTATTTT.

This clone was observed a handful of times. The chain carries TRBV7-9 and TRBJ2-1, with TRBD2 matching 9 bases. CDR1 and CDR2 from the germline V gene are SEHNR and FQNEAQ (reference sequence). This CDR3 comprises 17 residues. V lost 4 bases and J lost 5; bases outside the gene matches: 12. CDR3 sequence: CASSSRPGLARDNEQFF. CDR3 DNA sequence: TGTGCCAGCAGCTCCCGCCCCGGACTAGCGAGGGACAATGAGCAGTTCTTC.

The V gene is TRBV10-2, the J gene TRBJ1-1; 7 bases are a match to TRBD1. V dropped 6 bases and J dropped 0; count of bases not matched to a gene: 7. Germline V CDR1 and CDR2: WSHSY, SAAADI. The length of the CDR3 is 15 residues. CDR3 nucleotide sequence: TGCGCCAGCAGGCTACAGGGGAGTATGAACACTGAAGCTTTCTTT. Amino acids: CASRLQGSMNTEAFF.

This chain uses TRBV15 with TRBJ2-3; TRBD2 agrees at 10 bases. Germline lookup yields CDR1 LNHNV and CDR2 YYDKDF (reference sequence). V lost 1 base to trimming and J lost 5 bases; unmatched junction nucleotides: 9. This CDR3 spans 17 amino acids. The CDR3 is CATSRVVSGGALDTQYF. CDR3 coding DNA: TGTGCCACCAGCAGAGTCGTGAGCGGGGGGGCCTTAGATACGCAGTATTTT.

This clone has just a few counts. Here the CDR3 DNA reads TGTGCCAGCAGTGAATGGCTGACAGGGGGCGTCACTGAAGCTTTCTTT. Translating gives CASSEWLTGGVTEAFF. The rearrangement joins TRBV25-1 to TRBJ1-1; 10 bases map to TRBD1. The V and J ends lost 1 base and 4 bases, in that order; junction bases with no gene match: 6. This CDR3 is 16 amino acids long. Per germline, CDR1 MGHDK and CDR2 SYGVNS.

This clone has more than one count but fewer than ten. V gene TRBV2 combines with J gene TRBJ2-3; D is uncertain. The CDR3 runs 14 residues. Germline CDR1 SNHLY, CDR2 FYNNEI. V was clipped by 5 bases and J by 0 bases, with 9 bases between them. The CDR3 sequence: CASSRYISTDTQYF. The CDR3, as DNA: TGTGCCAGCAGTCGGTATATTAGCACAGATACGCAGTATTTT.

In its sample, this clone was seen a few times. The rearrangement uses TRBV2 and TRBJ2-7; maybe TRBD2 (5 bases). Germline lookup yields CDR1 SNHLY and CDR2 FYNNEI. V was shortened by 6 bases and J by 2 bases, with 5 bases between the two germline ends. This CDR3 contains 11 residues. The CDR3 is CASRTTYEQYF. CDR3 bases: TGTGCCAGCAGGACTACCTACGAGCAGTACTTC.

This chain links TRBV6-5 with TRBJ2-7; a possible D gene is TRBD2 (5 bases). The germline V and J ends were trimmed by 4 bases and 6 bases, with 22 bases remaining between them. This CDR3 region has 16 residues. Germline-derived CDR1 and CDR2 are MNHEY and SVGAGI. This CDR3 is CASSSPSRRGKGEQYF. Here the CDR3 DNA reads TGTGCCAGCAGTTCCCCATCCCGTCGAGGGAAAGGCGAGCAGTACTTC.

The chain recombines TRBV23-1 with TRBJ2-5; TRBD2 aligns across 7 bases. TRBV23-1 is known as an ORF, though its function is uncertain. The CDR3 runs 15 residues. J was trimmed by 5 bases and V by 4 bases; bases with no gene match: 10. CDR3 nucleotides: TGCGCCAGCAGTCCGTTAAATTTGGGGGGGGAGACCCAGTACTTC. It yields the protein CASSPLNLGGETQYF.

The chain joins TRBV11-3 to TRBJ1-1; unclear D gene. V lost 8 bases, J lost 0 bases, and 19 bases lay in between. The germline gives CDR1 SGHNT, CDR2 YENEEA. The CDR3 sequence is 16 residues long. The CDR3 is CASGGWESAMNTEAFF. The CDR3 nucleotides are TGTGCCAGCGGCGGTTGGGAGTCCGCTATGAACACTGAAGCTTTCTTT.

The CDR3 nucleotides read TGTGCCAGCAGCTTAGCTGCGCGGGGGGGGCCCATTGGGGGAACTGAAGCTTTCTTT. The encoded protein is CASSLAARGGPIGGTEAFF. V gene TRBV11-2 combines with J gene TRBJ1-1, with D possibly matching TRBD1 (6 bases). V was clipped by 1 base and J by 5 bases, with 26 bases between them. The CDR3 runs 19 residues. Germline lookup yields CDR1 SGHAT and CDR2 FQNNGV.

The chain has TRBV25-1 and TRBJ2-2, with 7 bases identical to TRBD1. There are 14 residues in the CDR3. Looked up from germline, CDR1 is MGHDK and CDR2 is SYGVNS. V shed 6 bases and J 1 base; nucleotides not matched to a gene: 2. CDR3 sequence: CASRDRMNTGELFF. CDR3 nucleotides: TGTGCCAGCAGGGACAGGATGAACACCGGGGAGCTGTTTTTT. The full variable domain, rest sourced from reference TRBV25-1 and TRBJ2-2, is EADIYQTPRYLVIGTGKKITLECSQTMGHDKMYWYQQDPGMELHLIHYSYGVNSTEKGDLSSESTVSRIRTEHFPLTLESARPSHTSQYLCASRDRMNTGELFFGEGSRLTVL.

The rearrangement uses TRBV30 and TRBJ1-5; perhaps TRBD1 as D (6 bases). V was trimmed by 7 bases and J by 0 bases, leaving 13 bases between them. The CDR3 loop spans 14 amino acids. Germline CDR1 GTSNPN, CDR2 SVGIG (reference sequence). The CDR3 reads CAFTGTNSNQPQHF. CDR3 coding DNA: TGTGCCTTCACCGGGACAAATAGCAATCAGCCCCAGCATTTT.

V is TRBV19 and J is TRBJ2-1, with 9 bases lining up with TRBD2. Per germline, CDR1 LNHDA and CDR2 SQIVND (reference sequence). CDR3 length: 15 amino acids. The V segment lost 6 bases and the J segment 6 bases; nucleotides outside the gene matches: 9. The CDR3 nucleotides read TGTGCCAGTAGCCCCTTGGCGGGGGGGGGCAATGAGCAGTTCTTC. Protein: CASSPLAGGGNEQFF.

This clone was seen a handful of times. The V call is TRBV7-9, the J call TRBJ2-3; no firm D call. The V end lost 5 bases, the J end lost 0 bases, and 6 bases lay between the germline ends. The CDR3 covers 13 residues. Per germline, CDR1 SEHNR and CDR2 FQNEAQ (reference sequence). CDR3 in DNA: TGTGCCAGCAGCCGAACTAGCACAGATACGCAGTATTTT. This sequence encodes CASSRTSTDTQYF. Complete variable domain (other parts from reference TRBV7-9 and TRBJ2-3): DTGVSQNPRHKITKRGQNVTFRCDPISEHNRLYWYRQTLGQGPEFLTYFQNEAQLEKSRLLSDRFSAERPKGSFSTLEIQRTEQGDSAMYLCASSRTSTDTQYFGPGTRLTVL.

Only one count was recorded for this clone. The chain joins TRBV11-2 to TRBJ2-5, with D maybe TRBD1 (5 bases). This CDR3 is built from 18 residues. Trimming cost V 3 bases and J 5 bases, with 25 bases left between them. From germline, CDR1 is SGHAT and CDR2 FQNNGV. CDR3 in amino acids: CASSLGHLTPWGSETQYF. CDR3 bases: TGTGCCAGCAGCTTGGGGCATCTTACCCCATGGGGATCGGAGACCCAGTACTTC. The variable domain in full, with the rest retrieved from reference TRBV11-2 and TRBJ2-5, is EAGVAQSPRYKIIEKRQSVAFWCNPISGHATLYWYQQILGQGPKLLIQFQNNGVVDDSQLPKDRFSAERLKGVDSTLKIQPAKLEDSAVYLCASSLGHLTPWGSETQYFGPGTRLLVL.